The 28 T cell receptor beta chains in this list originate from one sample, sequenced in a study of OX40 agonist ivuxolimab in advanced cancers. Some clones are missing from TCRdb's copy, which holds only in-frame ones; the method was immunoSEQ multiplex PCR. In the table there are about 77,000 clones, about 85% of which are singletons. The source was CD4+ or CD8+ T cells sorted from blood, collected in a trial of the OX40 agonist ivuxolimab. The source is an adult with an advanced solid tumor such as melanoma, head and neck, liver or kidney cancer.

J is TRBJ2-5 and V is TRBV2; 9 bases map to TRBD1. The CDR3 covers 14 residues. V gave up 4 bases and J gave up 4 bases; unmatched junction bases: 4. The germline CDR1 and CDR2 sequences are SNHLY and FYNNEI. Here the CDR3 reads CASSGQGVGETQYF. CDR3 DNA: TGTGCCAGCAGTGGACAGGGGGTGGGAGAGACCCAGTACTTC. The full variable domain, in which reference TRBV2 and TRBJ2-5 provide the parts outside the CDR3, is EPEVTQTPSHQVTQMGQEVILRCVPISNHLYFYWYRQILGQKVEFLVSFYNNEISEKSEIFDDQFSVERPDGSNFTLKIRSTKLEDSAMYFCASSGQGVGETQYFGPGTRLLVL.

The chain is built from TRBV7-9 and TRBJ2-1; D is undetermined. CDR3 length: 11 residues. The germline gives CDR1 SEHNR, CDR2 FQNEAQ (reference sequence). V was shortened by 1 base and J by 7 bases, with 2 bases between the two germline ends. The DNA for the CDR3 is TGTGCCAGCAGCTTAGATAATGAGCAGTTCTTC. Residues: CASSLDNEQFF.

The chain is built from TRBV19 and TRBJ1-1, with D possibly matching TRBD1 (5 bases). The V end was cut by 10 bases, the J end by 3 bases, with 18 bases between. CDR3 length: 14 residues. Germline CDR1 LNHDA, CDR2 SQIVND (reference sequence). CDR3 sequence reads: CATGDENADTEAFF. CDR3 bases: TGTGCCACCGGGGACGAGAATGCGGACACTGAAGCTTTCTTT.

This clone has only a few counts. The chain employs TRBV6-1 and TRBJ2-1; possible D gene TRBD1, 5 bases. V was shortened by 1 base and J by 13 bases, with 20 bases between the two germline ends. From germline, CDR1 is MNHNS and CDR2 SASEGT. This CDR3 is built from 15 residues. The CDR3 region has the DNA TGTGCCAGCAGTGAAGGTTGGGGCAGCGAACCTCGTCAGTTCTTC. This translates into CASSEGWGSEPRQFF.

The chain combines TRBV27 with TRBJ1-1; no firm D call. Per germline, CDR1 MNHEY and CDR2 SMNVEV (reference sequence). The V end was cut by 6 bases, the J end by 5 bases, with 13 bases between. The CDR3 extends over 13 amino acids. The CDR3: CASSKLSRTEAFF. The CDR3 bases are TGTGCCAGCAGCAAACTTTCCCGGACTGAAGCTTTCTTT.

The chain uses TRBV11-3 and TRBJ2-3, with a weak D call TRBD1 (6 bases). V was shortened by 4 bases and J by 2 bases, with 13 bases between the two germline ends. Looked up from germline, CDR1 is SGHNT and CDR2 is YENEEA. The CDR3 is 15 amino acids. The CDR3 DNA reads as TGTGCCAGCAGCTCCGGGACATCCATCACAGATACGCAGTATTTT. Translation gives CASSSGTSITDTQYF.

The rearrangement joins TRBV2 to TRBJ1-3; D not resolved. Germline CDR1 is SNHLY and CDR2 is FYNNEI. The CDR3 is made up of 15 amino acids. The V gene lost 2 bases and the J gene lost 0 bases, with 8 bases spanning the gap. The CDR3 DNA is TGTGCCAGCAGTGAACTGAAATTCTCTGGAAACACCATATATTTT. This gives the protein CASSELKFSGNTIYF.

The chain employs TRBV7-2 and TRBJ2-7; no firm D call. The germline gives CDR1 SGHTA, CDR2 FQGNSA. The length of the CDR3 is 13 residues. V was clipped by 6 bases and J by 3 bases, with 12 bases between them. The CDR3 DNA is TGTGCCAGCAGTGATTGGCTAGACTACGAGCAGTACTTC. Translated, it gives CASSDWLDYEQYF.

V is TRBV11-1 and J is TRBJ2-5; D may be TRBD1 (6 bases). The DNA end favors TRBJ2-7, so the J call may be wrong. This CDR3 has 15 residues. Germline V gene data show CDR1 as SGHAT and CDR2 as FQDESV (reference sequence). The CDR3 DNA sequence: TGTGCCAGCCTAGGGGGACGTGGGGTGATCTACGAGCAGTACTTC. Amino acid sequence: CASLGGRGVIYEQYF.

The CDR3 here is CASSNGQSNEKLFF. CDR3 coding DNA: TGTGCCAGCAGCAACGGACAGTCTAATGAAAAACTGTTTTTT. V is TRBV5-5 and J is TRBJ1-4; D perhaps matches TRBD1 (6 bases). Germline V lookup: CDR1 SGHKS, CDR2 YYEKEE (reference sequence). The CDR3 totals 14 residues. V lost 4 bases and J lost 3, with 10 bases in between.

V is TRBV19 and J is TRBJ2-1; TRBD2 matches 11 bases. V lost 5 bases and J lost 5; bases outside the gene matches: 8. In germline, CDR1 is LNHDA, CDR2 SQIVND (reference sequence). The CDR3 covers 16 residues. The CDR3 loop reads CASSAFLAGGNNEQFF. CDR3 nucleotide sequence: TGTGCCAGTAGTGCCTTCCTAGCGGGGGGTAACAATGAGCAGTTCTTC.

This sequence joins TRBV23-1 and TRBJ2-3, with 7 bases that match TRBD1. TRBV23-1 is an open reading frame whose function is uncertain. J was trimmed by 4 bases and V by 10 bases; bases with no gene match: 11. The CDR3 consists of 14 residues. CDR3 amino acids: CANHRGAYPDTQYF. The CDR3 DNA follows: TGCGCCAACCACAGGGGAGCTTACCCAGATACGCAGTATTTT.

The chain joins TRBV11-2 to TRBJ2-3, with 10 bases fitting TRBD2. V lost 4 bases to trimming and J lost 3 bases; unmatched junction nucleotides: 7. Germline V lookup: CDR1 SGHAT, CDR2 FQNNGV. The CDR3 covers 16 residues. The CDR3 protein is CASSSYHSGRTDTQYF. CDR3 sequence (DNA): TGTGCCAGCAGCTCATATCATAGCGGGAGGACAGATACGCAGTATTTT.

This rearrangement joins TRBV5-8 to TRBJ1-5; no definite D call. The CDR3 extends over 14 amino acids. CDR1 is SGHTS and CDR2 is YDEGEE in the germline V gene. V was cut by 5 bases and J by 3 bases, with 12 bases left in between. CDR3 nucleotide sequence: TGTGCCAGCAGTTACGATGGGCCCAATCAGCCCCAGCATTTT. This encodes CASSYDGPNQPQHF.

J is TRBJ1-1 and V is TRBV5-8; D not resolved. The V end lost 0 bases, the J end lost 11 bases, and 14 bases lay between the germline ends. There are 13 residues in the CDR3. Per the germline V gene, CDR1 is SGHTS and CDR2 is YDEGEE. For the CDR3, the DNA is TGTGCCAGCAGCTTGGTTCGGGTAAGGATGGCTTTCTTT. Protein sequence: CASSLVRVRMAFF.

The CDR3 loop reads CASSLMSGNTIYF. DNA of the CDR3: TGCGCCAGCAGCTTGATGTCTGGAAACACCATATATTTT. The rearrangement joins TRBV5-1 to TRBJ1-3; D uncertain. The germline gives CDR1 SGHRS, CDR2 YFSETQ. The CDR3 contains 13 residues. Trimming took off 1 base at V and 1 base at J, with 3 bases between the two ends. Full variable domain (remainder filled in from reference TRBV5-1 and TRBJ1-3): KAGVTQTPRYLIKTRGQQVTLSCSPISGHRSVSWYQQTPGQGLQFLFEYFSETQRNKGNFPGRFSGRQFSNSRSEMNVSTLELGDSALYLCASSLMSGNTIYFGEGSWLTVV.

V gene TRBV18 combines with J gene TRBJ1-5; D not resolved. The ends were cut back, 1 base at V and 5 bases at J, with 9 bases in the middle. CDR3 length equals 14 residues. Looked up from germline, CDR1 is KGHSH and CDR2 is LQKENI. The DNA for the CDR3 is TGTGCCAGCTCACCACGGCAGCCTGATCAGCCCCAGCATTTT. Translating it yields CASSPRQPDQPQHF. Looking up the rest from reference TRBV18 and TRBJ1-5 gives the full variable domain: NAGVMQNPRHLVRRRGQEARLRCSPMKGHSHVYWYRQLPEEGLKFMVYLQKENIIDESGMPKERFSAEFPKEGPSILRIQQVVRGDSAAYFCASSPRQPDQPQHFGDGTRLSIL.

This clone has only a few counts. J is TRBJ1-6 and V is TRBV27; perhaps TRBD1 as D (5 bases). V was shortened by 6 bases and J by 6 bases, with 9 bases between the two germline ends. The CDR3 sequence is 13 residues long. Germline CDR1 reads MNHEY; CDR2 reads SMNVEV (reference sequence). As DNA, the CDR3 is TGTGCCAGCAGCCCACAGGTTAATTCACCCCTCCACTTT. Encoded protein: CASSPQVNSPLHF.

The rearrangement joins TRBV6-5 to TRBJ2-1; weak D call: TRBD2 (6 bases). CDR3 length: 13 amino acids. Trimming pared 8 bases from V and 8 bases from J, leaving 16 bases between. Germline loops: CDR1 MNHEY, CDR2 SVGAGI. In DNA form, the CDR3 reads TGTGCCAGCTCCGGGACTTCCGGAGATGAGCAGTTCTTC. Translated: CASSGTSGDEQFF.

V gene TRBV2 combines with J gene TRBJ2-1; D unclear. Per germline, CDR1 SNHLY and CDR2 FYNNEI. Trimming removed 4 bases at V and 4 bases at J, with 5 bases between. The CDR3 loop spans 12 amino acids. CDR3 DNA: TGTGCCAGCAGTGGGGAATACAATGAGCAGTTCTTC. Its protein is CASSGEYNEQFF.

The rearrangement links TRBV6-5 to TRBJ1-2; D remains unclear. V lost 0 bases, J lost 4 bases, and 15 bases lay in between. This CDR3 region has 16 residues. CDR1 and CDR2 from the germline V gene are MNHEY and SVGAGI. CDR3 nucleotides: TGTGCCAGCAGTTACTCGATCCCGCCAGAACGCTATGGCTACACCTTC. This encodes CASSYSIPPERYGYTF.

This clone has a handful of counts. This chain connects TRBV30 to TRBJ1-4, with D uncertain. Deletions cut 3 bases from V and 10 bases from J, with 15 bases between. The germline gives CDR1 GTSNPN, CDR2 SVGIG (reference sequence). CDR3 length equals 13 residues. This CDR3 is CAWSPGIRGKLFF. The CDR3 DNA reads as TGTGCCTGGAGCCCGGGGATAAGAGGAAAACTGTTTTTT.

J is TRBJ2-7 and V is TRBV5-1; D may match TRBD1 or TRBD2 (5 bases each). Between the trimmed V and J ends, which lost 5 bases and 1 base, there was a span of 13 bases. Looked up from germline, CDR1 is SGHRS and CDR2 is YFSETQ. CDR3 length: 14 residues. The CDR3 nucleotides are TGCGCCAGCAGAATTACAGGAGGATCCTACGAGCAGTACTTC. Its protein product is CASRITGGSYEQYF.

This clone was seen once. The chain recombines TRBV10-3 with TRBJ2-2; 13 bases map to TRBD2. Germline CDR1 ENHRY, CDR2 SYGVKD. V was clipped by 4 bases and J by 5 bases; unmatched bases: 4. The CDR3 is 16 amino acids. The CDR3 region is CAISGTSGSGTGELFF. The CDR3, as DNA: TGTGCCATCAGTGGGACTAGCGGGAGTGGGACCGGGGAGCTGTTTTTT.

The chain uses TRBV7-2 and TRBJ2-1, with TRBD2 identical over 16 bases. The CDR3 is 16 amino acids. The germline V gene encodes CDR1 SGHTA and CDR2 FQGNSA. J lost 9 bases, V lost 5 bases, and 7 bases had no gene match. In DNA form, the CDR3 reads TGTGCCAGCAGCCTCTCCGGGACTAGCGGGAGGGTTGAGCAGTTCTTC. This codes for CASSLSGTSGRVEQFF.

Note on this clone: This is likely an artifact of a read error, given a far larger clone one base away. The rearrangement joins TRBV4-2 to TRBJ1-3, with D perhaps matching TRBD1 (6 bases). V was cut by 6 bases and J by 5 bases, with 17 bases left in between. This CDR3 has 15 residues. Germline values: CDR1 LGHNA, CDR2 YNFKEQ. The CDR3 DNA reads TGTGCCAGCAGTCCTGAGGAGGACAGAAGAAACACCATATATTTT. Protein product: CASSPEEDRRNTIYF.

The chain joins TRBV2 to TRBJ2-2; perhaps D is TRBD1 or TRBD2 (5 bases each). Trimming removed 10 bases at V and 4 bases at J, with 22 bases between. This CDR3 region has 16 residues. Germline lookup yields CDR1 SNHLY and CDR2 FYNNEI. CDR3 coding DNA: TGTGCCACCAGGGACGAGGGGATGGTTTTCACCGGGGAGCTGTTTTTT. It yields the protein CATRDEGMVFTGELFF.

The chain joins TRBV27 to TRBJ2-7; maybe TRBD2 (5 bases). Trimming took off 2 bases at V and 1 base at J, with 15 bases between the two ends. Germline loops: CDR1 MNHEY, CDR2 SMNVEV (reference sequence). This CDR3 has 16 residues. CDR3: CASSLVSGLGSYEQYF. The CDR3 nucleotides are TGTGCCAGCAGTTTAGTATCGGGGTTGGGATCCTACGAGCAGTACTTC.